This TCR beta chain was sequenced for a study of STAT5B mutations in CD4+ large granular lymphocyte leukemia (dated by TCRdb to between 2021 and 2024). Some background on the complete study: Among healthy controls, the CDR3 'QG' motif was associated with a particular HLA allele. The study compared the TCRbeta repertoires of patients with CD4+ T-cell large granular lymphocyte leukemia against those of healthy blood donors. Flow cytometry on FACSCanto II or FACSVerse confirmed that purified fractions exceeded 95% purity among lymphocytes.

The immunoSEQ assay at survey resolution was applied to genomic DNA for sequencing of TCRbeta rearrangements. On the authors' methods: In the TCR sequencing data, the lowest productive clonotype frequency that could be detected was 2.59 x 10-5. Only productive TCRbeta rearrangements, meaning sequences that were complete and in-frame, were kept for the analyses. Sample clonality was computed as Simpson clonality in the immunoSEQ Analyzer version 3.0. Clones were grouped by frequency into very rare, small, medium, large (1-20%) or hyperexpanded (>20%) categories. Generation probabilities were estimated with OLGA 1.2.3, V-gene circos plots were made with VDJtools, specificities were looked up in VDJdb, and CDR3 motifs were identified with GLIPH. In its TCRdb copy, this immuneACCESS table keeps in-frame sequences only and misses some clones. Where compared with another copy, unresolved V genes explain less than half of these, and the others have no known cause. For V, J and clone size, that table is used; D and trimming come from the DNA. This sample has tens of thousands of clones in its table, and less than 75% of those were observed once. The top ten constitute roughly 0.44% of the sample.

General study outcomes and caveats: The data were not HLA-matched, and the relatively small sample size could explain the higher clonality seen in CD4+ compared with CD8+ T-LGLL. Greater clonality appeared to be present in CD4-sorted patient repertoires than in healthy CD4+ repertoires, and the difference was retained after the putative leukemic clones were removed. The main leukemic clonotypes were found to be private to each patient, although around 25% of the main leukemic clonotypes were detected at low frequency in the non-leukemic repertoires of other patients. TRBV06-family usage was enriched among the top patient clones (8/27) compared with healthy controls (2/35).

A note on this clone: Its antigen remains undetermined. No quality values exist for individual bases; no much larger clone is one base distant.

Healthy controls were approximately 40 blood donors whose buffy coats came from the Finnish Red Cross blood service. All TCR-sequenced material derived from peripheral blood: patient blood samples and healthy donor buffy coats. Ficoll-Hypaque gradient centrifugation was used to isolate peripheral blood mononuclear cells. Magnetic purification was used to isolate CD4+ cells from the buffy coats of the healthy controls. Genomic DNA was extracted with the Gentra Puregene Cell and Tissue kit and quantified on a Qubit 2.0 fluorometer. The CDR3, cysteine through phenylalanine, is 16 amino acids long. Solely the CDR3 DNA is kept, with 48 bases framed from the first base. At the junction V is shortened by 2 bases and J by 4 bases, with 12 bases in between. From the germline V gene, CDR1 is MNHNS and CDR2 is SASEGT.

The receptor was isolated from a human donor in good health. This sequence uses TRBV6-1 and TRBJ1-6; TRBD1 is perhaps the D gene, given 5 matching bases. The sequenced sample was CD4+ T cells from blood buffy coats. The CDR3: CASSERRGDYNSPLHF. The DNA sequence follows: TGTGCCAGCAGTGAACGAAGGGGTGATTATAATTCACCCCTCCACTTT.